The 8 T cell receptor beta chains presented below share a single source sample, sequenced in a study of blood T cell repertoires in COVID-19. Only in-frame clones appear in the TCRdb table, and some are missing; sequencing was by immunoSEQ multiplex PCR. Among 190,000 or so clones listed, about four fifths were seen once. Sequencing input: PBMCs or T cells enriched from blood (not recorded which). Receptors originate from a man in his forties or fifties who had recovered from COVID-19.

The gene calls are TRBV6-5 and TRBJ2-7; 7 bases are shared with TRBD1. This CDR3 has 14 amino acids. Germline CDR1 and CDR2: MNHEY and SVGAGI. The V segment lost 2 bases and the J segment 1 base; nucleotides outside the gene matches: 2. In DNA form, the CDR3 reads TGTGCCAGCAGTTACGACAGGGCGTCCTACGAGCAGTACTTC. Encoded protein: CASSYDRASYEQYF.

In DNA form, the CDR3 reads TGTGCCAGCAGCGGGACTTTCTACAATGAGCAGTTCTTC. Protein: CASSGTFYNEQFF. The J gene is TRBJ2-1, the V gene TRBV11-3, with a tentative D call TRBD2 (6 bases). CDR1 is SGHNT, CDR2 YENEEA, per germline. CDR3 length equals 13 residues. Trimming left V 5 bases short and J 3 bases short, with 8 bases between. The full variable domain, in which reference TRBV11-3 and TRBJ2-1 provide the parts outside the CDR3, is EAGVVQSPRYKIIEKKQPVAFWCNPISGHNTLYWYLQNLGQGPELLIRYENEEAVDDSQLPKDRFSAERLKGVDSTLKIQPAELGDSAVYLCASSGTFYNEQFFGPGTRLTVL.

V usage is TRBV15 and J usage is TRBJ1-2; 10 nucleotides align to TRBD1. From germline, CDR1 is LNHNV and CDR2 YYDKDF (reference sequence). This CDR3 region has 18 residues. V lost 0 bases and J lost 6; bases outside the gene matches: 13. The CDR3 DNA is TGTGCCACCAGCAGAGACTTTCTTGACAGGGGGCGCGATAATGGCTACACCTTC. Its translation is CATSRDFLDRGRDNGYTF.

The chain carries TRBV2 and TRBJ1-1; D is unresolved. The germline V gene encodes CDR1 SNHLY and CDR2 FYNNEI. Deletions cut 4 bases from V and 3 bases from J, with 9 bases between. This CDR3 region has 13 residues. The CDR3 bases are TGTGCCAGCAGTGGACGACGGGACACTGAAGCTTTCTTT. This codes for CASSGRRDTEAFF.

This clone was seen more than once but under ten times. The V call is TRBV10-3, the J call TRBJ2-1, with a possible D match to TRBD2 (6 bases). This CDR3 spans 12 amino acids. Between the trimmed V and J ends, which lost 7 bases and 9 bases, there was a span of 13 bases. Germline CDR1 and CDR2: ENHRY and SYGVKD. CDR3 DNA sequence: TGTGCCATCACCATGACTAGTGGTGAGCAGTTCTTC. Its translation is CAITMTSGEQFF.

This sequence joins TRBV6-4 and TRBJ1-2; 10 positions match TRBD1. CDR1 is MRHNA and CDR2 is SNTAGT in the germline V gene. CDR3 length equals 15 residues. With V trimmed by 6 bases and J by 4 bases, 8 bases remained unmatched. DNA for the CDR3: TGTGCCAGCAGCCAGGACAGGGGGTCGACCTATGGCTACACCTTC. It encodes CASSQDRGSTYGYTF.

On this clone itself: Other DNA sequences from this sample encode an identical CDR3 as well. The chain employs TRBV20-1 and TRBJ1-2; D not certain. The CDR3 loop spans 12 amino acids. Per the germline V gene, CDR1 is DFQATT and CDR2 is SNEGSKA (reference sequence). V was cut by 3 bases and J by 4 bases, with 9 bases left in between. Here the CDR3 reads CSASGHIYGYTF. The CDR3 DNA reads TGCAGTGCTAGTGGGCACATCTATGGCTACACCTTC.

V usage is TRBV18 and J usage is TRBJ2-5; 12 positions match TRBD2. Trimming removed 4 bases from V and 1 base from J; junction bases left unmatched: 4. Germline V gives CDR1 KGHSH, CDR2 LQKENI. This CDR3 has 16 residues. The CDR3, as DNA: TGTGCCAGCTCACGAACTAGCGGGGGGCTCCAAGAGACCCAGTACTTC. It specifies CASSRTSGGLQETQYF.